The next 2 T cell receptor beta chains were all read from a single sample in a study of human T cells and chemical hapten exposure. TCRdb processed the RACE reads anew with MiXCR; each CDR3 protein has one entry. Among approximately 100,000 distinct CDR3 sequences listed, around 10% were seen once. Time point here: pre-sensitization, week 0. Noted treatment: therapeutic diphenylcyclopropenone sensitization with weekly scalp DPC. Sequences were derived from whole blood, sampled in connection with sensitization to the hapten diphenylcyclopropenone (DPC). These receptors originate from a woman aged 40 to 50 with alopecia areata. Some clones in this sample may be carry-over from other donors' samples.

There are a few counts of this clonotype. This chain joins TRBV4-2 and TRBJ1-3; 10 bases align to TRBD1. Germline loops: CDR1 LGHNA, CDR2 YNFKEQ. The CDR3 is 15 residues long. V shed 2 bases, J shed 7 bases, and the junction held 5 bases outside the gene matches. CDR3 coding DNA: TGTGCCAGCAGCCAATTAGACAGGGGGCGGAACACCATATATTTT. Its protein product is CASSQLDRGRNTIYF.

This clonotype was picked up many times. The chain recombines TRBV7-3 with TRBJ2-5; D is ambiguous. Per the germline V gene, CDR1 is SGHTA and CDR2 is FQGTGA. The CDR3 contains 16 residues. The V end lost 5 bases, the J end lost 2 bases, and 18 bases lay between the germline ends. CDR3 coding DNA: TGTGCCAGCAGCCCCTCAGGCCGATTACAACAAGAGACCCAGTACTTC. Protein sequence: CASSPSGRLQQETQYF.